This T cell receptor beta chain was obtained from a study of blood T cells in healthy people across ages. Study conclusions and caveats: Naive T cell percentage and TCR beta diversity correlated strongly.

Together with a sample-barcoded 5' primer, a J-beta primer mix was included in a second PCR lasting roughly 6 to 12 cycles. TCRdb reprocessed the 5' RACE reads with MiXCR, giving one entry per CDR3 protein. The data show hundreds of thousands of distinct CDR3 sequences, around 50% seen once. This clonotype was seen more than once but under ten times. Antigen specificity is unknown. With each sample, at least 6 micrograms of total RNA were extracted. The specimen was blood. The sequence came from a man in his forties in good health.

In nucleotides, the CDR3 is TGTGCCACCAGTCATCCCCGACAGGGGTATTACGAGCAGTACTTC. Its protein product is CATSHPRQGYYEQYF. The chain uses TRBV24-1 and TRBJ2-7, with TRBD1 identical over 8 bases. CDR1 KGHDR and CDR2 SFDVKD come from the germline V gene. V was clipped by 6 bases and J by 4 bases; unmatched bases: 10. This CDR3 spans 15 amino acids.